The 14 T cell receptor beta chains below all came from one sample that was sequenced in a study of beta chain features in type 1 diabetes. cDNA synthesis used the whole RNA isolate, giving expressed TCRB sequences. Sequencing was performed with immunoSEQ multiplex PCR; in TCRdb, only in-frame clones are kept and a portion is missing. Found here are about 130,000 clones, around a tenth of them singletons; the top ten hold 0.6% to 0.8%. The sequenced material came from central memory CD4+ T cells from blood. Source of these receptors: a man younger than 35 in good health.

The chain employs TRBV6-6 and TRBJ2-7; perhaps TRBD2 as D (5 bases). The germline V gene has CDR1 MNHNY and CDR2 SVGAGI (reference sequence). Between the trimmed V and J ends, which lost 5 bases and 6 bases, there was a span of 14 bases. The CDR3 totals 13 residues. CDR3 DNA sequence: TGTGCCAGCAGTCTCCGGGAAACTCTCGAGCAGTACTTC. Its protein product is CASSLRETLEQYF.

The genes are TRBV7-2 and TRBJ1-2; D remains ambiguous. V dropped 1 base and J dropped 8 bases, with 14 bases sitting between them. CDR1 is SGHTA and CDR2 is FQGNSA in the germline V gene. The CDR3 totals 14 residues. The CDR3 spells CASSLVGGRKGYTF. DNA of the CDR3: TGTGCCAGCAGCTTAGTAGGAGGGAGGAAGGGCTACACCTTC. The complete variable domain, with remaining parts taken from reference TRBV7-2 and TRBJ1-2, reads GAGVSQSPSNKVTEKGKDVELRCDPISGHTALYWYRQSLGQGLEFLIYFQGNSAPDKSGLPSDRFSAERTGGSVSTLTIQRTQQEDSAVYLCASSLVGGRKGYTFGSGTRLTVV.

This clone was detected only a few times. The chain's CDR3 is CASSLDHLAEYTDTQYF. Here the CDR3 DNA reads TGTGCCAGCAGCTTAGATCACCTAGCGGAATACACAGATACGCAGTATTTT. The chain has TRBV7-9 and TRBJ2-3, with TRBD2 identical over 7 bases. Germline loops: CDR1 SEHNR, CDR2 FQNEAQ (reference sequence). With V trimmed by 1 base and J by 2 bases, 9 bases remained unmatched. The CDR3 runs to 17 residues. Looking up the rest from reference TRBV7-9 and TRBJ2-3 gives the full variable domain: DTGVSQNPRHKITKRGQNVTFRCDPISEHNRLYWYRQTLGQGPEFLTYFQNEAQLEKSRLLSDRFSAERPKGSFSTLEIQRTEQGDSAMYLCASSLDHLAEYTDTQYFGPGTRLTVL.

J is TRBJ2-7 and V is TRBV30; D is possibly TRBD1 (5 bases). Germline CDR1 and CDR2: GTSNPN and SVGIG (reference sequence). This CDR3 region has 13 residues. Between the trimmed V and J ends, which lost 1 base and 7 bases, there was a span of 14 bases. CDR3 amino acids: CAWSDQGPWEQYF. The CDR3 DNA sequence: TGTGCCTGGAGTGATCAGGGCCCCTGGGAGCAGTACTTC.

This chain connects TRBV5-1 to TRBJ2-5; 7 bases are shared with TRBD2. Germline CDR1 reads SGHRS; CDR2 reads YFSETQ. V lost 5 bases and J lost 2; bases outside the gene matches: 6. This CDR3 region has 14 residues. The DNA of the CDR3 is TGCGCCAGCAGTCCAGCGGGGACTCAAGAGACCCAGTACTTC. Protein: CASSPAGTQETQYF.

The CDR3 loop reads CASSFLGVGELFF. The CDR3 DNA reads as TGTGCCAGCAGCTTCCTCGGGGTCGGGGAGCTGTTTTTT. The chain has TRBV11-2 and TRBJ2-2; possible D gene TRBD2, 5 bases. V dropped 3 bases and J dropped 7 bases, with 9 bases sitting between them. This CDR3 has 13 amino acids. Per germline, CDR1 SGHAT and CDR2 FQNNGV.

The chain uses TRBV4-1 and TRBJ1-2; TRBD1 is a possible D gene (5 bases). V dropped 0 bases and J dropped 4 bases, with 18 bases sitting between them. Germline V CDR1 and CDR2: MGHRA, YSYEKL. The CDR3 runs to 17 residues. CDR3 nucleotide sequence: TGCGCCAGCAGCCAAGAGGGGGGTGCAGTTCTACTCTATGGCTACACCTTC. The encoded protein is CASSQEGGAVLLYGYTF.

This sequence joins TRBV6-7 and TRBJ1-2; tentative D call: TRBD1 (5 bases). TRBV6-7 is identified as an open reading frame with a role that is uncertain. This CDR3 is built from 17 residues. V lost 0 bases and J lost 3, with 17 bases in between. Written as DNA, the CDR3 is TGTGCCAGCAGTTACTCGAACTTACGTGGGACTGACTATGGCTACACCTTC. It specifies CASSYSNLRGTDYGYTF.

The gene calls are TRBV4-1 and TRBJ2-3, with 9 bases that match TRBD1. Germline V gene lookup returns CDR1 MGHRA and CDR2 YSYEKL. V dropped 5 bases and J dropped 4; count of bases not matched to a gene: 10. CDR3 length: 16 amino acids. The CDR3 sequence is CASSRLQGAPADTQYF. CDR3 DNA: TGCGCCAGCAGCAGATTACAGGGGGCGCCGGCAGATACGCAGTATTTT.

This clone was observed a few times. The J gene is TRBJ2-1, the V gene TRBV6-6, with a tentative D call TRBD1 (6 bases). V lost 6 bases and J 7 bases, leaving 7 bases between the germline ends. Germline V gives CDR1 MNHNY, CDR2 SVGAGI (reference sequence). This CDR3 contains 11 residues. The CDR3 is CASSDRNEQFF. CDR3 DNA: TGTGCCAGCAGCGACAGGAATGAGCAGTTCTTC.

This clone occurred a few times. V is TRBV5-1 and J is TRBJ2-3; 8 positions match TRBD2. With V trimmed by 6 bases and J by 5 bases, 5 bases remained unmatched. The V gene's germline CDR1 is SGHRS and CDR2 YFSETQ. The CDR3 consists of 13 residues. The CDR3 coding sequence is TGCGCCAGCAATGCGGGGGGTGGAGATACGCAGTATTTT. Residues: CASNAGGGDTQYF.

V usage is TRBV5-4 and J usage is TRBJ1-6, with 7 bases identical to TRBD1. Per germline, CDR1 SGHNT and CDR2 YYREEE (reference sequence). The CDR3 has 16 residues. Trimming removed 5 bases from V and 2 bases from J; junction bases left unmatched: 7. Here the CDR3 reads CASSKGGITYNSPLHF. CDR3 sequence (DNA): TGTGCCAGCAGTAAAGGGGGCATCACCTATAATTCACCCCTCCACTTT.

V usage is TRBV29-1 and J usage is TRBJ2-7; D is perhaps TRBD2 (7 bases). Germline V CDR1 and CDR2: SQVTM, ANQGSEA. V lost 3 bases to trimming and J lost 5 bases, with 14 bases between them. The CDR3 totals 13 residues. CDR3 region: CSVDYTGRDEQYF. The CDR3 nucleotides read TGCAGCGTTGATTATACAGGGAGGGACGAGCAGTACTTC.

This clone was counted between two and nine times. The gene calls are TRBV10-3 and TRBJ2-3, with TRBD1 as a possible D gene (5 bases). The CDR3 totals 13 residues. In germline, CDR1 is ENHRY, CDR2 SYGVKD. The ends were cut back, 8 bases at V and 1 base at J, with 10 bases in the middle. The CDR3 DNA is TGTGCCATCGAAGGGGCAGGCACAGATACGCAGTATTTT. Translating it yields CAIEGAGTDTQYF.